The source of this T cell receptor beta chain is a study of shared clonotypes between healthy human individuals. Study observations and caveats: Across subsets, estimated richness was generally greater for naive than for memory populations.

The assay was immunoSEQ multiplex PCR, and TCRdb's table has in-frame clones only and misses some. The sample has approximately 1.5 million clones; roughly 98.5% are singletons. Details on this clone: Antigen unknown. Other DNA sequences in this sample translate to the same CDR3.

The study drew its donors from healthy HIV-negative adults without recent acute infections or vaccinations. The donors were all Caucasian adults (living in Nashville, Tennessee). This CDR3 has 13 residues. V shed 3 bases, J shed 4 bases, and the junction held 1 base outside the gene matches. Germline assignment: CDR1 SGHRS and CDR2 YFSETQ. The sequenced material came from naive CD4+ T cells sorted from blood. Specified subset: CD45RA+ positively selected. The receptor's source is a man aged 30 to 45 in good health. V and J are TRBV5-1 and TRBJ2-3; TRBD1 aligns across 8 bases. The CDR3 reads CASSSQGADTQYF. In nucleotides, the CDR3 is TGCGCCAGCAGCTCACAGGGGGCAGATACGCAGTATTTT.